The 10 T cell receptor beta chains presented below share a single source sample, sequenced in a study of shared clonotypes between healthy human individuals. Sequenced by immunoSEQ multiplex PCR; TCRdb stores in-frame clones only, minus some. The repertoire holds some 1 million clones, with 70% to 80% as singletons. The sample was memory CD4+ T cells sorted from blood. As to subset: CD45RA-negative fraction. Receptors were obtained from a man in his late teens or twenties in good health.

This clone has only one observation. The junction differs from germline at one of its ends, possibly a read error. The chain has TRBV9 and TRBJ1-1, with TRBD1 as a possible D gene (6 bases). Germline CDR1 SGDLS, CDR2 YYNGEE. The CDR3 has 14 amino acids. The CDR3 nucleotides read TGTGCCAGCAGCCTCGGGGGGGGCATAACTGAGGCTTTCTTT. It specifies CASSLGGGITEAFF.

The chain uses TRBV4-3 and TRBJ2-7; D might be TRBD1 or TRBD2, each matching 5 bases. V lost 5 bases, J lost 3 bases, and 14 bases lay in between. From germline, CDR1 is LGHNA and CDR2 YSLEER. The CDR3 has 14 amino acids. The CDR3 loop reads CASSRGAGLYEQYF. The CDR3 DNA reads TGCGCCAGCAGCAGGGGAGCAGGGCTCTACGAGCAGTACTTC.

This clone was counted once. The rearrangement joins TRBV19 to TRBJ2-3; TRBD2 matches at 16 bases. V shed 5 bases, J shed 5 bases, and the junction held 4 bases outside the gene matches. This CDR3 has 16 amino acids. Germline-derived CDR1 and CDR2 are LNHDA and SQIVND (reference sequence). This chain's CDR3 is CASSGTSGGAGDTQYF. The CDR3 DNA follows: TGTGCCAGTAGTGGGACTAGCGGGGGGGCTGGAGATACGCAGTATTTT.

The V gene is TRBV5-1, the J gene TRBJ2-1; TRBD2 matches 9 bases. The germline V gene has CDR1 SGHRS and CDR2 YFSETQ. J gave up 5 bases and V 5 bases, and 14 bases lay outside the gene matches. This CDR3 has 17 residues. CDR3 amino acids: CASRPGRRVAGDNEQFF. CDR3 nucleotides: TGCGCCAGCAGGCCCGGGCGTCGGGTAGCGGGAGACAATGAGCAGTTCTTC.

The chain carries TRBV7-9 and TRBJ2-5, with 7 bases that match TRBD1. Germline CDR1 SEHNR, CDR2 FQNEAQ (reference sequence). V shed 5 bases, J shed 4 bases, and the junction held 4 bases outside the gene matches. The CDR3 contains 13 residues. This CDR3 reads CASSRGQRETQYF. CDR3 DNA sequence: TGTGCCAGCAGCAGGGGACAGAGAGAGACCCAGTACTTC.

This clone showed up just a few times. The chain uses TRBV29-1 and TRBJ1-1; TRBD1 is a possible D gene (6 bases). Germline lookup yields CDR1 SQVTM and CDR2 ANQGSEA. The CDR3 extends over 13 amino acids. V was clipped by 7 bases and J by 3 bases, with 15 bases between them. Here the CDR3 reads CSATGQAYTEAFF. CDR3 sequence (DNA): TGCAGCGCCACGGGACAAGCGTACACTGAAGCTTTCTTT.

This rearrangement joins TRBV11-2 to TRBJ2-3, with D possibly being TRBD1 (6 bases). Germline V lookup: CDR1 SGHAT, CDR2 FQNNGV. This CDR3 has 14 amino acids. The V gene lost 3 bases and the J gene lost 2 bases, with 9 bases spanning the gap. The CDR3 bases are TGTGCCAGCAGCTTCGACAGGATCACAGATACGCAGTATTTT. Protein product: CASSFDRITDTQYF.

To note about this clone: This sequence is one base from a far larger clone and is likely a read error. The chain links TRBV18 to TRBJ2-5, with D perhaps TRBD1 (6 bases). The CDR3 loop spans 14 amino acids. The germline V gene encodes CDR1 KGHSH and CDR2 LQKENI. The CDR3 protein is CAGSPRTVWETQYF. CDR3 sequence (DNA): TGTGCCGGCTCACCGCGGACAGTTTGGGAGACCCAGTACTTC.

The V call is TRBV25-1, the J call TRBJ2-5; 8 bases fit TRBD1. J was trimmed by 5 bases and V by 3 bases; bases with no gene match: 14. Germline V gives CDR1 MGHDK, CDR2 SYGVNS. The length of the CDR3 is 17 residues. Here the CDR3 reads CASSETLGTGFKETQYF. CDR3 sequence (DNA): TGTGCCAGCAGTGAGACCCTCGGGACAGGTTTCAAGGAGACCCAGTACTTC. Full variable domain (remainder filled in from reference TRBV25-1 and TRBJ2-5): EADIYQTPRYLVIGTGKKITLECSQTMGHDKMYWYQQDPGMELHLIHYSYGVNSTEKGDLSSESTVSRIRTEHFPLTLESARPSHTSQYLCASSETLGTGFKETQYFGPGTRLLVL.

The J gene is TRBJ2-5, the V gene TRBV10-3; perhaps TRBD1 as D (5 bases). The germline gives CDR1 ENHRY, CDR2 SYGVKD. The V end lost 6 bases, the J end lost 3 bases, and 11 bases lay between the germline ends. The CDR3 is made up of 13 amino acids. DNA for the CDR3: TGTGCCATCAGGGGGCCAGGGAAAGAGACCCAGTACTTC. Amino acids: CAIRGPGKETQYF.